Listed below are T cell receptor beta chains from one sample, sequenced in a study of blood T cell repertoires in COVID-19. Assay: immunoSEQ multiplex PCR; the TCRdb copy retains only in-frame clones and omits some. The table lists roughly 150,000 clones, approximately 82% of them singletons, with about 8.9% in the top ten. Source material: peripheral blood. Receptors were obtained from a woman aged 45-65 years with acute or convalescent COVID-19. Each CDR3 is given with its conserved first and last residue. D genes are given only for firm matches. Size values are once, few and many counts, or a class for expanded clones, and some rows have none.

d_call	clone_size	v_call	j_call	cdr3_aa	cdr3_nt
-	-	TRBV4-3	TRBJ1-4	CASSQVGGATNEKLFF	TGCGCCAGCAGCCAAGTGGGGGGTGCAACTAATGAAAAACTGTTTTTT
-	once	TRBV19	TRBJ2-7	CASSPGGGAPGYEQYF	TGTGCCAGTAGTCCCGGAGGGGGGGCCCCGGGGTACGAGCAGTACTTC
-	few	TRBV18	TRBJ1-3	CASSRSQGHSGNTIYF	TGTGCCAGCTCACGCTCTCAGGGCCACTCTGGAAACACCATATATTTT
TRBD1	once	TRBV18	TRBJ1-1	CASSPTGVNTEAFF	TGTGCCAGCTCACCCACAGGGGTGAACACTGAAGCTTTCTTT
TRBD2	-	TRBV28	TRBJ2-2	CASSSGGRDTGELFF	TGTGCCAGCAGTTCCGGCGGGAGGGATACCGGGGAGCTGTTTTTT
-	-	TRBV21-1	TRBJ2-1	CASSPRTSGVRGHYNEQFF	TGTGCCAGCAGCCCCCGGACTAGCGGGGTGAGGGGACACTACAATGAGCAGTTCTTC
-	once	TRBV6-6	TRBJ2-6	CASSRSSGANVLTF	TGTGCCAGCAGTCGGAGCTCTGGGGCCAACGTCCTGACTTTC
TRBD2	-	TRBV29-1	TRBJ2-1	CSPTPMVAGAYNEQFF	TGCAGCCCAACCCCTATGGTAGCGGGAGCTTACAATGAGCAGTTCTTC
-	-	TRBV6-5	TRBJ2-7	CASSYGSGPYEQYF	TGTGCCAGCAGTTACGGGTCAGGTCCCTACGAGCAGTACTTC
-	-	TRBV28	TRBJ1-6	CASSLAGSPLHF	TGTGCCAGCAGTTTAGCAGGTTCACCCCTCCACTTT
-	-	TRBV28	TRBJ2-2	CASIPGNLPGELFF	TGTGCCAGCATCCCAGGAAATCTACCCGGGGAGCTGTTTTTT
TRBD1	-	TRBV19	TRBJ2-3	CASSIGPGGSDTQYF	TGTGCCAGTAGTATAGGCCCAGGGGGCTCAGATACGCAGTATTTT
-	once	TRBV19	TRBJ2-7	CASSNRPSGEQYF	TGTGCCAGTAGTAACCGACCATCGGGGGAGCAGTACTTC
TRBD1	-	TRBV18	TRBJ1-4	CASSDGQGSNEKLFF	TGTGCCAGCTCCGATGGACAGGGGTCTAATGAAAAACTGTTTTTT
TRBD1	-	TRBV2	TRBJ1-2	CARVFRDRVGYTF	TGTGCCAGGGTTTTCCGGGACAGGGTAGGCTACACCTTC
-	once	TRBV18	TRBJ1-1	CASSPPRTINTEAFF	TGTGCCAGCTCACCTCCCAGGACAATAAACACTGAAGCTTTCTTT
-	-	TRBV7-8	TRBJ1-1	CASSFAEWNTEAFF	TGTGCCAGCAGCTTTGCTGAGTGGAACACTGAAGCTTTCTTT
TRBD2	few	TRBV19	TRBJ2-1	CASRKTSGGLNEQFF	TGTGCCAGTAGGAAGACTAGCGGGGGGCTCAATGAGCAGTTCTTC
-	-	TRBV4-3	TRBJ1-5	CASSQDTNQPQHF	TGCGCCAGCAGCCAGGACACCAATCAGCCCCAGCATTTT
-	-	TRBV7-2	TRBJ2-1	CASSLTGNEQFF	TGTGCCAGCAGCTTAACGGGCAATGAGCAGTTCTTC
TRBD1	-	TRBV5-1	TRBJ2-7	CASSLEQGDSYEQYF	TGCGCCAGCAGCTTGGAACAGGGGGATAGCTACGAGCAGTACTTC
TRBD1	once	TRBV20-1	TRBJ2-7	CSASRNTGGRSSYEQYF	TGCAGTGCTAGTAGGAACACAGGGGGCAGGAGCTCCTACGAGCAGTACTTC
TRBD1	-	TRBV6-2/TRBV6-3	TRBJ1-5	CASSYSTGGWGQPQHF	TGTGCCAGCAGTTATTCGACAGGGGGTTGGGGGCAGCCCCAGCATTTT
-	-	TRBV9	TRBJ1-2	CASSVGQGNYGYTF	TGTGCCAGCAGCGTAGGTCAGGGGAACTATGGCTACACCTTC
TRBD2	-	TRBV10-3	TRBJ2-1	CAISEVLAGNNEQFF	TGTGCCATCAGTGAGGTGCTAGCGGGAAACAATGAGCAGTTCTTC
TRBD1	-	TRBV7-2	TRBJ1-5	CASSYRGSNQPQHF	TGTGCCAGCAGCTACAGGGGAAGCAATCAGCCCCAGCATTTT
TRBD1	-	TRBV28	TRBJ1-5	CASRWGQPYSNQPQHF	TGTGCCAGCCGTTGGGGACAGCCCTATAGCAATCAGCCCCAGCATTTT
-	-	TRBV4-1	TRBJ1-3	CASSQISFRGLTGNTIYF	TGCGCCAGCAGCCAAATTTCCTTCAGGGGTCTTACTGGAAACACCATATATTTT
-	-	TRBV11-2	TRBJ1-4	CASSLAGALGEKLFF	TGTGCCAGCAGCTTAGCAGGGGCGCTGGGTGAAAAACTGTTTTTT
TRBD1	-	TRBV9	TRBJ1-3	CASSGRTGAGNTIYF	TGTGCCAGCAGCGGGAGGACAGGGGCTGGAAACACCATATATTTT
-	-	TRBV5-8	TRBJ1-6	CASSRVRGPGSPLHF	TGTGCCAGCAGCAGGGTCAGGGGACCAGGATCACCCCTCCACTTT